The 17 T cell receptor beta chains below come from one sample, sequenced in a study of chemoradiotherapy in HPV16-positive cancers. This table comes from immunoSEQ multiplex PCR, and its TCRdb copy is limited to in-frame clones, with some not included. The data show 4,500 to 5,500 clones, 90% to 97% seen once. The sample here was tumor tissue, taken from a patient who underwent chemoradiotherapy. The source of these receptors is a human donor with HPV-associated anogenital cancer.

The count of this clone is one. The V call is TRBV19, the J call TRBJ2-2; the D gene is possibly TRBD1 (5 bases). Trimming took off 1 base at V and 0 bases at J, with 15 bases between the two ends. This CDR3 has 18 amino acids. Per germline, CDR1 LNHDA and CDR2 SQIVND (reference sequence). In DNA form, the CDR3 reads TGTGCCAGTAGTATAGGGATAGACAGCCCTCCGAACACCGGGGAGCTGTTTTTT. Translating gives CASSIGIDSPPNTGELFF.

This chain connects TRBV5-1 to TRBJ2-7, with D possibly TRBD2 on 5 matching bases. The CDR3 sequence is 12 residues long. Germline V gene sequence: CDR1 SGHRS, CDR2 YFSETQ. The ends were cut back, 3 bases at V and 2 bases at J, with 6 bases in the middle. This CDR3 is CASSWGAYEQYF. CDR3 DNA: TGCGCCAGCAGCTGGGGAGCCTACGAGCAGTACTTC. Using reference TRBV5-1 and TRBJ2-7 for the parts outside the CDR3, the full variable domain is KAGVTQTPRYLIKTRGQQVTLSCSPISGHRSVSWYQQTPGQGLQFLFEYFSETQRNKGNFPGRFSGRQFSNSRSEMNVSTLELGDSALYLCASSWGAYEQYFGPGTRLTVT.

V usage is TRBV2 and J usage is TRBJ1-2, with 12 bases lining up with TRBD1. This CDR3 is 15 amino acids long. Trimming removed 2 bases from V and 7 bases from J; junction bases left unmatched: 5. Germline lookup yields CDR1 SNHLY and CDR2 FYNNEI. The CDR3 coding sequence is TGTGCCAGCAGTGAAATGGGACAGGGGGCGCTTGGCTACACCTTC. This codes for CASSEMGQGALGYTF.

This clone has a single count. The genes are TRBV4-3 and TRBJ2-1; 7 nucleotides agree with TRBD2. Germline V gives CDR1 LGHNA, CDR2 YSLEER. The CDR3 has 21 amino acids. With 0 bases clipped from V and 3 bases from J, the junction kept 20 bases outside the gene matches. The CDR3 protein is CASSQEASGGWYSADYNEQFF. CDR3 in DNA: TGCGCCAGCAGCCAAGAAGCCTCCGGGGGGTGGTATAGCGCGGACTACAATGAGCAGTTCTTC.

J is TRBJ2-7 and V is TRBV1; whether TRBD2, the table's D call, matches the DNA was not checked. TRBV1 is shown as a pseudogene. The CDR3 runs to 16 residues. In DNA, the CDR3 is TGCACCAGCAGCCAAAAAGGACTAGCGAACTCCTACGAGCAGTACTTC. This codes for CTSSQKGLANSYEQYF.

The chain has TRBV5-8 and TRBJ1-2, with a tentative D call TRBD1 (5 bases). The germline V gene encodes CDR1 SGHTS and CDR2 YDEGEE. The CDR3 is 13 amino acids. The ends were cut back, 4 bases at V and 3 bases at J, with 10 bases in the middle. CDR3 in DNA: TGTGCCAGCAGCGTACAGGAGTACTATGGCTACACCTTC. Protein product: CASSVQEYYGYTF.

The V gene is TRBV12-2, the J gene TRBJ2-3; no DNA check was done on the table's D call, TRBD2. TRBV12-2 is noted as a pseudogene. This CDR3 comprises 15 residues. DNA of the CDR3: TGTGCAAGTCGCCTGACTAGCGGGAGCACAGATACGCAGTATTTT. It specifies CASRLTSGSTDTQYF.

The chain is built from TRBV30 and TRBJ2-3; TRBD2 matches at 13 bases. V shed 3 bases and J 4 bases; nucleotides not matched to a gene: 10. The CDR3 is 17 residues long. Germline V gene lookup returns CDR1 GTSNPN and CDR2 SVGIG (reference sequence). DNA of the CDR3: TGTGCCTGGAGCCGGACGGGACTAGCGGGACGTTCAGATACGCAGTATTTT. Translation: CAWSRTGLAGRSDTQYF.

The CDR3, as DNA: TGTGCCAGCAGCCAGGACAGCCCTGGAAACACCATATATTTT. Encoded protein: CASSQDSPGNTIYF. The chain uses TRBV11-3 and TRBJ1-3; the D gene is possibly TRBD1 (6 bases). Trimming pared 5 bases from V and 2 bases from J, leaving 10 bases between. Germline V gene sequence: CDR1 SGHNT, CDR2 YENEEA. This CDR3 has 14 amino acids.

The J gene is TRBJ2-3, the V gene TRBV28; D is perhaps TRBD1 or TRBD2 (5 bases each). The germline CDR1 and CDR2 sequences are MDHEN and SYDVKM. Trimming pared 3 bases from V and 6 bases from J, leaving 16 bases between. This CDR3 has 15 residues. CDR3 sequence: CASSFWGRNLDTQYF. DNA of the CDR3: TGTGCCAGCAGTTTTTGGGGACGAAACTTGGATACGCAGTATTTT.

This chain's CDR3 is CASSRTGWDEQYF. In DNA, the CDR3 is TGCGCCAGCAGCAGGACAGGTTGGGACGAGCAGTACTTC. The V call is TRBV5-1, the J call TRBJ2-7, with TRBD1 matching 7 bases. Per germline, CDR1 SGHRS and CDR2 YFSETQ. The CDR3 is made up of 13 amino acids. With 4 bases clipped from V and 5 bases from J, the junction kept 6 bases outside the gene matches.

DNA of the CDR3: TGTGCCAGCAGGGACAGCTATGGCTACACCTTC. This translates into CASRDSYGYTF. V gene TRBV2 combines with J gene TRBJ1-2; D might be TRBD1 (6 bases). CDR1 is SNHLY, CDR2 FYNNEI, per germline. The V and J ends lost 6 bases and 4 bases respectively, with 6 bases between them. The CDR3 has 11 amino acids.

The genes are TRBV7-9 and TRBJ1-6; 10 nucleotides align to TRBD1. Germline values: CDR1 SEHNR, CDR2 FQNEAQ (reference sequence). The length of the CDR3 is 16 residues. Unmatched junction bases numbered 2, after V lost 3 bases and J lost 3 bases. CDR3 amino acids: CASSLGQGFYNSPLHF. DNA of the CDR3: TGTGCCAGCAGCTTGGGACAGGGGTTCTATAATTCACCCCTCCACTTT.

This sequence joins TRBV2 and TRBJ1-4; possible D gene TRBD1, 5 bases. Trimming removed 6 bases from V and 8 bases from J, with 13 bases in between. This CDR3 is built from 13 residues. CDR1 is SNHLY and CDR2 is FYNNEI in the germline V gene. CDR3 in DNA: TGTGCCAGCAGGTCGGGGGTAGTAGAAAAACTGTTTTTT. It translates to CASRSGVVEKLFF.

The chain joins TRBV5-6 to TRBJ1-2; 10 nucleotides align to TRBD1. The CDR3 consists of 14 residues. J gave up 5 bases and V 6 bases, and 7 bases lay outside the gene matches. The germline V gene has CDR1 SGHDT and CDR2 YYEEEE. The CDR3 DNA reads as TGTGCCAGCAACCTAATGGACAGGGGGTATGGCTACACCTTC. Protein product: CASNLMDRGYGYTF.

The chain uses TRBV5-4 and TRBJ1-5; D call uncertain. This CDR3 contains 12 residues. V lost 1 base, J lost 6 bases, and 5 bases lay in between. Germline CDR1 SGHNT, CDR2 YYREEE (reference sequence). In nucleotides, the CDR3 is TGTGCCAGCAGCTTGCCGGGTCAGCCCCAGCATTTT. It translates to CASSLPGQPQHF.

The genes are TRBV10-3 and TRBJ2-7; D may match TRBD1 or TRBD2 (5 bases each). This CDR3 is built from 14 residues. CDR1 is ENHRY and CDR2 is SYGVKD in the germline V gene. Trimming stripped 10 bases from V and 6 bases from J, with 22 bases between. The CDR3 DNA is TGTGCCACCTCCCCAGGGACGCCTAGGGGCGAGCAGTACTTC. This encodes CATSPGTPRGEQYF.